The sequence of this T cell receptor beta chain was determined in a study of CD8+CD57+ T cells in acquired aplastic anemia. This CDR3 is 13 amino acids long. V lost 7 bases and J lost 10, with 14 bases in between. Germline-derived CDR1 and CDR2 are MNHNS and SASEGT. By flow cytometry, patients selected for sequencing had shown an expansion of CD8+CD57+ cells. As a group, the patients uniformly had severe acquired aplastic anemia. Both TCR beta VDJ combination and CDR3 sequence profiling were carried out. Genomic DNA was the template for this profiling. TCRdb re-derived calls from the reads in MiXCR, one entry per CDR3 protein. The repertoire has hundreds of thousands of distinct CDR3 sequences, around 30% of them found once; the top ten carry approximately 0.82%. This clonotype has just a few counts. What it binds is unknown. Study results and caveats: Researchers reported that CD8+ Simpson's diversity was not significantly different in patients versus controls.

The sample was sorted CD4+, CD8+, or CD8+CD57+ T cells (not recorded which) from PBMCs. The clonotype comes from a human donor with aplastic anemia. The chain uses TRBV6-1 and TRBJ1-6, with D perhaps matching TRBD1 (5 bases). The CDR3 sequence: CASNGQGTSPLHF. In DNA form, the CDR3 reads TGTGCCAGCAACGGGCAGGGAACATCACCCCTCCACTTT.